Listed below are T cell receptor beta chains from one sample, sequenced in a study of blood T cells in healthy people across ages. MiXCR, run by TCRdb on the 5' RACE reads, gives a single entry per CDR3 protein. Of 650,000 to 950,000 distinct CDR3 sequences detected, roughly 44% appear once; the ten largest clones hold nearly 20%. Material for sequencing was blood. The receptor set was obtained from a man aged 55 to 70 in good health. Each CDR3 is given with its conserved first and last residue. D genes are given only for firm matches. Clone size appears in some rows only: once, few, many, or a class for an expanded clone.

CDR3nt: TGCGCCAGCGCGCTCGGAAGCGGGGAAGATACGCAGTATTTT
CDR3aa: CASALGSGEDTQYF
d_gene: TRBD2
j_gene: TRBJ2-3
v_gene: TRBV5-1
abundance: few

CDR3nt: TGTGCCAGCAGCTTGGACGAGCGGGGAACCTACGAGCAGTACTTC
CDR3aa: CASSLDERGTYEQYF
d_gene: TRBD2
j_gene: TRBJ2-7
v_gene: TRBV7-3
abundance: .

CDR3nt: TGTGCCAGCAGCTCCAAATCCATTAGCGGGGGGAGAGAAGATACGCAGTATTTT
CDR3aa: CASSSKSISGGREDTQYF
d_gene: TRBD2
j_gene: TRBJ2-3
v_gene: TRBV7-2
abundance: .

CDR3nt: TGCGCCACCAAGGACAGTGCGAACACCGGGGAGCTGTTTTTT
CDR3aa: CATKDSANTGELFF
d_gene: .
j_gene: TRBJ2-2
v_gene: TRBV5-1
abundance: .

CDR3nt: TGCGCCAGCAGCCAAGGGGGCGTCCCCTACGAGCAGTACTTC
CDR3aa: CASSQGGVPYEQYF
d_gene: .
j_gene: TRBJ2-7
v_gene: TRBV4-1
abundance: few

CDR3nt: TGTGCCAGCAGCGTAGTGGCGGGGCTCTCCTACAATGAGCAGTTCTTC
CDR3aa: CASSVVAGLSYNEQFF
d_gene: .
j_gene: TRBJ2-1
v_gene: TRBV9
abundance: few

CDR3nt: TGCAGTGCTAGAGGCCTTGACAGGGGGCGGTTGAGCCGGCAAGAGACCCAGTACTTC
CDR3aa: CSARGLDRGRLSRQETQYF
d_gene: TRBD1
j_gene: TRBJ2-5
v_gene: TRBV20-1
abundance: .

CDR3nt: TGTGCCAGCAGCCGAGCGGGGGGGATTAGGTCGGGTGAGCAGTTCTTC
CDR3aa: CASSRAGGIRSGEQFF
d_gene: TRBD2
j_gene: TRBJ2-1
v_gene: TRBV14
abundance: .

CDR3nt: TGCGCCAGCAGCTTGTCAGGGCGTAGAGAGACCCAGTACTTC
CDR3aa: CASSLSGRRETQYF
d_gene: .
j_gene: TRBJ2-5
v_gene: TRBV5-1
abundance: .

CDR3nt: TGCAGTGCCCTTGACGGGAGAATCACAGATACGCAGTATTTT
CDR3aa: CSALDGRITDTQYF
d_gene: .
j_gene: TRBJ2-3
v_gene: TRBV20-1
abundance: .

CDR3nt: TGTGCCAGCAGTGGACTGGGGTTCGGCAAAAACATTCAGTACTTC
CDR3aa: CASSGLGFGKNIQYF
d_gene: .
j_gene: TRBJ2-4
v_gene: TRBV6-5
abundance: few

CDR3nt: TGTGCCAGCAGTTACTCGCGGGGGGCACTCACAGATACGCAGTATTTT
CDR3aa: CASSYSRGALTDTQYF
d_gene: TRBD2
j_gene: TRBJ2-3
v_gene: TRBV6-6
abundance: .

CDR3nt: TGCGCCAGCAGTTTCCGGGACAGGGACTCCAATGAGCAGTTCTTC
CDR3aa: CASSFRDRDSNEQFF
d_gene: TRBD1
j_gene: TRBJ2-1
v_gene: TRBV4-3
abundance: few

CDR3nt: TGCGCCAGCAGCTTGGGGGACACTGCCCATGAGCAGTTATTC
CDR3aa: CASSLGDTAHEQLF
d_gene: .
j_gene: TRBJ2-1
v_gene: TRBV5-1
abundance: .

CDR3nt: TGTGCCAGCAGTGTATGGGGGAATGAAAAACTGTTTTTT
CDR3aa: CASSVWGNEKLFF
d_gene: .
j_gene: TRBJ1-4
v_gene: TRBV12-3/TRBV12-4
abundance: many

CDR3nt: TGTGCCAGCAGCTCAGGGGTCTACATAGTAGAGACCCAGTACTTC
CDR3aa: CASSSGVYIVETQYF
d_gene: .
j_gene: TRBJ2-5
v_gene: TRBV7-2
abundance: .

CDR3nt: TGTGCCAGCCGGGGTCGGCAGAATGAGCAGTTCTTC
CDR3aa: CASRGRQNEQFF
d_gene: .
j_gene: TRBJ2-1
v_gene: TRBV6-2/TRBV6-3
abundance: .

CDR3nt: TGTGCCAGCAGGGCAGGTAGTTCGCCCCTCCACTTT
CDR3aa: CASRAGSSPLHF
d_gene: .
j_gene: TRBJ1-6
v_gene: TRBV12-3/TRBV12-4
abundance: .

CDR3nt: TGTGCCAGCAGTGTCTTGCGGGAGACCCAGTACTTC
CDR3aa: CASSVLRETQYF
d_gene: .
j_gene: TRBJ2-5
v_gene: TRBV2
abundance: few

CDR3nt: TGTGCCAGCAGTGTGGACCAGGGTATGGAGACCTGGTACTTC
CDR3aa: CASSVDQGMETWYF
d_gene: .
j_gene: TRBJ2-5
v_gene: TRBV12-3/TRBV12-4
abundance: .

CDR3nt: TGTGCCAGCTGCCGGGATCCCTACGAGCAGTACTTC
CDR3aa: CASCRDPYEQYF
d_gene: .
j_gene: TRBJ2-7
v_gene: TRBV6-2/TRBV6-3
abundance: once

CDR3nt: TGTGCCAGCAGCTTAACAGAAATTCTTAACTATGGCTACACCTTC
CDR3aa: CASSLTEILNYGYTF
d_gene: .
j_gene: TRBJ1-2
v_gene: TRBV7-9
abundance: .

CDR3nt: TGTGCCACCAGCAGAGATGGGGGGGTAGCGGGGGGGCCTAGGAACATTCAGTACTTC
CDR3aa: CATSRDGGVAGGPRNIQYF
d_gene: TRBD2
j_gene: TRBJ2-4
v_gene: TRBV15
abundance: few

CDR3nt: TGCAGTGCTAGAGATTGGTCAGGGAACTACGAGCAGTACTTC
CDR3aa: CSARDWSGNYEQYF
d_gene: .
j_gene: TRBJ2-7
v_gene: TRBV20-1
abundance: .

CDR3nt: TGTGCCAGCAGTTTACGGCTAGCGGGGTTAACCCTAGCCAAAAACATTCAGTACTTC
CDR3aa: CASSLRLAGLTLAKNIQYF
d_gene: TRBD2
j_gene: TRBJ2-4
v_gene: TRBV27
abundance: .

CDR3nt: TGTGCCAGCACACCGGGCCCCCGCACAGATACGCAGTATTTT
CDR3aa: CASTPGPRTDTQYF
d_gene: .
j_gene: TRBJ2-3
v_gene: TRBV12-3/TRBV12-4
abundance: .

CDR3nt: TGCAGTGCTACTCCTAGCGGTGGGAGCACAGATACGCAGTATTTT
CDR3aa: CSATPSGGSTDTQYF
d_gene: TRBD2
j_gene: TRBJ2-3
v_gene: TRBV20-1
abundance: few

CDR3nt: TGCGCCAGCAGCCTGGACAGGGTGACCGGCTACACCTTC
CDR3aa: CASSLDRVTGYTF
d_gene: TRBD1
j_gene: TRBJ1-2
v_gene: TRBV5-1
abundance: .

CDR3nt: TGTGCCAGCAGCTTAGGCCAGACAACTAATGAAAAACTGTTTTTT
CDR3aa: CASSLGQTTNEKLFF
d_gene: .
j_gene: TRBJ1-4
v_gene: TRBV7-9
abundance: .

CDR3nt: TGTGCCAGCAGTCGGCCTGCCCGGGGGCCGGGTGGCTACACCTTC
CDR3aa: CASSRPARGPGGYTF
d_gene: .
j_gene: TRBJ1-2
v_gene: TRBV12-3/TRBV12-4
abundance: many

CDR3nt: TGCGCCGGCAGCCAACAGCTTACTAACTATGGCTACACCTTC
CDR3aa: CAGSQQLTNYGYTF
d_gene: .
j_gene: TRBJ1-2
v_gene: TRBV5-1
abundance: .

CDR3nt: TGTGCCAGCAGTTTCGGCCTGCTCAATGAAAAACTGTTTTTT
CDR3aa: CASSFGLLNEKLFF
d_gene: .
j_gene: TRBJ1-4
v_gene: TRBV12-3/TRBV12-4
abundance: .

CDR3nt: TGTGCCAGCAGTTCCCCACCAGGGAATTCACCCCTCCACTTT
CDR3aa: CASSSPPGNSPLHF
d_gene: .
j_gene: TRBJ1-6
v_gene: TRBV28
abundance: .

CDR3nt: TGCAGCGTACGGACAGGGGGTAGCTACGAGCAGTACTTC
CDR3aa: CSVRTGGSYEQYF
d_gene: TRBD1
j_gene: TRBJ2-7
v_gene: TRBV29-1
abundance: many

CDR3nt: TGCGCCAGCCAACTAGCGGGGGATACACAAGAGACCCAGTACTTC
CDR3aa: CASQLAGDTQETQYF
d_gene: TRBD2
j_gene: TRBJ2-5
v_gene: TRBV10-1
abundance: once

CDR3nt: TGCAGTGCTAACGGGGGGACAGACTACAATGAGCAGTTCTTC
CDR3aa: CSANGGTDYNEQFF
d_gene: .
j_gene: TRBJ2-1
v_gene: TRBV20-1
abundance: .

CDR3nt: TGTGCCACCAGCAGAGAGGCGAAGTCCTACGAGCAGTACTTC
CDR3aa: CATSREAKSYEQYF
d_gene: .
j_gene: TRBJ2-7
v_gene: TRBV15
abundance: .

CDR3nt: TGTGCCAGCAGCTTAGAAGGGTCCGGTGTAGCTTTCTTT
CDR3aa: CASSLEGSGVAFF
d_gene: .
j_gene: TRBJ1-1
v_gene: TRBV7-9
abundance: many

CDR3nt: TGCAGTGCGAGCGCGGGGTTCACAGATACGCAGTATTTT
CDR3aa: CSASAGFTDTQYF
d_gene: .
j_gene: TRBJ2-3
v_gene: TRBV20-1
abundance: .

CDR3nt: TGTGCCATCAGCGGGACAGGGAAATATGGCTACACCTTC
CDR3aa: CAISGTGKYGYTF
d_gene: TRBD1
j_gene: TRBJ1-2
v_gene: TRBV10-3
abundance: .

CDR3nt: TGTGCTAGCAGCTCTAATCCCCCCTCTAGTTTGGATACGCAGTATTTT
CDR3aa: CASSSNPPSSLDTQYF
d_gene: .
j_gene: TRBJ2-3
v_gene: TRBV14
abundance: .

CDR3nt: TGTGCCAGCAGCTTCCGTATGAGCTACGATGAGCAGTACTTC
CDR3aa: CASSFRMSYDEQYF
d_gene: .
j_gene: TRBJ2-5
v_gene: TRBV13
abundance: .

CDR3nt: TGTGCCAGCAGCCAAGGCCCTAGCGGGGGAGTCTACGAGCAGTACTTC
CDR3aa: CASSQGPSGGVYEQYF
d_gene: TRBD2
j_gene: TRBJ2-7
v_gene: TRBV3-1
abundance: few

CDR3nt: TGTGCCAGCAACTTGGGACAGGGGGAGTACGAGCAGTACTTC
CDR3aa: CASNLGQGEYEQYF
d_gene: TRBD1
j_gene: TRBJ2-7
v_gene: TRBV7-9
abundance: .

CDR3nt: TGCGGTGCTAGAGCTAGCGGGGGTTTGACCGGGGAGCTGTTTTTT
CDR3aa: CGARASGGLTGELFF
d_gene: TRBD2
j_gene: TRBJ2-2
v_gene: TRBV20-1
abundance: .

CDR3nt: TGTGCCACCAGCGACCGGGACAGGGATAATTATGGCTACACCTTC
CDR3aa: CATSDRDRDNYGYTF
d_gene: TRBD1
j_gene: TRBJ1-2
v_gene: TRBV15
abundance: few

CDR3nt: TGTGCCAGCAGTTTGAAGGGGCAGTCTGCTTCACCCCTCCACTTT
CDR3aa: CASSLKGQSASPLHF
d_gene: .
j_gene: TRBJ1-6
v_gene: TRBV27
abundance: few

CDR3nt: TGTGCCAGCAAACCTGGGACAGAGAACTATGGCTACACCTTC
CDR3aa: CASKPGTENYGYTF
d_gene: TRBD1
j_gene: TRBJ1-2
v_gene: TRBV27
abundance: .

CDR3nt: TGCAGTGCTAGCCGGGGGATCCTGGAGACCCAGTACTTC
CDR3aa: CSASRGILETQYF
d_gene: .
j_gene: TRBJ2-5
v_gene: TRBV20-1
abundance: few

CDR3nt: TGTGCCAGCTCACCATCAGCGGAAACCTCCCCACCCCTCCACTTT
CDR3aa: CASSPSAETSPPLHF
d_gene: .
j_gene: TRBJ1-6
v_gene: TRBV18
abundance: .

CDR3nt: TGTGCCAGCAGCCAATCTCGGCCTCACTATGGCTACACCTTC
CDR3aa: CASSQSRPHYGYTF
d_gene: .
j_gene: TRBJ1-2
v_gene: TRBV16
abundance: .

CDR3nt: TGTGCCAGCAGGGAACAGGGGGGGAATTCACCCCTCCACTTT
CDR3aa: CASREQGGNSPLHF
d_gene: TRBD1
j_gene: TRBJ1-6
v_gene: TRBV6-5
abundance: few

CDR3nt: TGTGCCAGCAGTTTATACAGGGGGGCCTACGAGCAGTACTTC
CDR3aa: CASSLYRGAYEQYF
d_gene: TRBD1
j_gene: TRBJ2-7
v_gene: TRBV28
abundance: .

CDR3nt: TGCAGTGGGGTTAGGGACAGGGTTTTTAGCACTGAAGCTTTCTTT
CDR3aa: CSGVRDRVFSTEAFF
d_gene: TRBD1
j_gene: TRBJ1-1
v_gene: TRBV20-1
abundance: .

CDR3nt: TGTGCCAGCAGGGGACACGAAACCTACGAGCAGTACTTC
CDR3aa: CASRGHETYEQYF
d_gene: .
j_gene: TRBJ2-7
v_gene: TRBV2
abundance: .

CDR3nt: TGCAGTGCTAGAGGAAGGGCCGGGACGGCGTCCAATGAGCAGTTCTTC
CDR3aa: CSARGRAGTASNEQFF
d_gene: .
j_gene: TRBJ2-1
v_gene: TRBV20-1
abundance: few

CDR3nt: TGTGCCATCAGTGAGTCGACAGAAGCTTTCTTT
CDR3aa: CAISESTEAFF
d_gene: .
j_gene: TRBJ1-1
v_gene: TRBV10-3
abundance: .

CDR3nt: TGTGCCAGCAGCGTAGTGTTATCTAACAATGAGCAGTTCTTC
CDR3aa: CASSVVLSNNEQFF
d_gene: .
j_gene: TRBJ2-1
v_gene: TRBV9
abundance: few

CDR3nt: TGCAGCGGGACGCGACAGGGACCGAACACTGAAGCTTTCTTT
CDR3aa: CSGTRQGPNTEAFF
d_gene: TRBD1
j_gene: TRBJ1-1
v_gene: TRBV29-1
abundance: .